Listed below are T cell receptor beta chains from one sample, sequenced in a study of cytomegalovirus exposure and HLA in healthy donors. Sequenced by immunoSEQ multiplex PCR; TCRdb stores in-frame clones only, minus some. The sample has over 250,000 clones, about 86% seen once; the top ten hold 1%. Sample: PBMCs. These receptors were collected from a young woman in good health and CMV-seronegative. Both conserved end residues are part of each CDR3. D genes are given only for firm matches.

V	D	J	length	CDR3	DNA
TRBV5-6	NA	TRBJ2-7	14	CASSPRGPQSEQYF	TGTGCCAGCAGCCCACGAGGGCCTCAGAGCGAGCAGTACTTC
TRBV6-5	NA	TRBJ1-6	15	CASSRQSSYNSPLHF	TGTGCCAGCAGCCGACAGAGCTCCTATAATTCACCCCTCCACTTT
TRBV6-4	NA	TRBJ1-2	13	CASSGHDNYGYTF	TGTGCCAGCAGTGGACATGATAACTATGGCTACACCTTC
TRBV6-5	NA	TRBJ1-5	13	CASSPQVNQPQHF	TGTGCCAGCAGCCCTCAGGTAAATCAGCCCCAGCATTTT
TRBV7-6	NA	TRBJ2-2	14	CASSSTSFTGELFF	TGTGCCAGCAGCAGTACTAGCTTCACCGGGGAGCTGTTTTTT
TRBV2	TRBD2	TRBJ2-7	15	CASSRFSGTSYEQYF	TGTGCCAGCAGCCGGTTTAGCGGGACTTCCTACGAGCAGTACTTC
TRBV4-3	NA	TRBJ2-1	14	CASSQDRGSDEQFF	TGCGCCAGCAGCCAAGATCGGGGGAGCGATGAGCAGTTCTTC
TRBV5-1	TRBD2	TRBJ2-3	14	CASSWVTGGDTQYF	TGCGCCAGCAGCTGGGTTACCGGGGGGGATACGCAGTATTTT
TRBV30	TRBD1	TRBJ1-5	17	CAWSADRGYYSNQPQHF	TGTGCCTGGAGTGCGGACAGGGGCTACTATAGCAATCAGCCCCAGCATTTT
TRBV4-3	NA	TRBJ2-2	15	CASSQGAFGSGELFF	TGCGCCAGCAGCCAAGGGGCATTTGGGTCCGGGGAGCTGTTTTTT
TRBV28	TRBD1	TRBJ2-7	17	CASSRPGTGGAYLWQYF	TGTGCCAGCAGTCGTCCCGGGACAGGTGGGGCATACCTTTGGCAGTACTTC
TRBV30	TRBD1	TRBJ2-2	14	CAWSLRGQTGELFF	TGTGCCTGGAGTTTAAGGGGGCAGACCGGGGAGCTGTTTTTT
TRBV5-4	NA	TRBJ1-1	12	CASSLERAEAFF	TGTGCCAGCAGCTTGGAGAGGGCTGAAGCTTTCTTT
TRBV21-1	NA	TRBJ1-2	14	CASLGPDRVYGYTF	TGTGCCAGCTTGGGGCCCGACAGGGTCTATGGCTACACCTTC
TRBV6-1	TRBD1	TRBJ1-5	16	CASSDMGTGANQPQHF	TGTGCCAGCAGTGATATGGGGACAGGGGCCAATCAGCCCCAGCATTTT
TRBV7-7	TRBD2	TRBJ2-1	14	CASSLSSGSIEQFF	TGTGCCAGCAGCTTATCTAGCGGGAGCATAGAGCAGTTCTTC
TRBV5-1	TRBD1	TRBJ1-1	14	CASSLYRGPTEAFF	TGCGCCAGCAGCTTGTACAGGGGGCCCACTGAAGCTTTCTTT